The clone carrying this TCR beta chain was found many times. Its antigen is not known. This CDR3 is built from 13 residues. CDR1 MNHNY and CDR2 SVGAGI come from the germline V gene (reference sequence). Trimming pared 8 bases from V and 2 bases from J, leaving 13 bases between. This specimen belongs to a study of Graves' ophthalmopathy and Graves' hyperthyroidism. Whole-study findings and limits: Appearing in blood as well were most expanded thyroid clonotypes above 0.001 frequency. Stable hyperthyroidism and ophthalmopathy were told apart by a 13-signature model, which achieved 87.88% sensitivity and more than 75% specificity.

TCR beta CDR3 amplification used RNA transcripts. Investigators did first-round RT-PCR with HTBI primers, then second-round multiplex PCR. TCRdb called the multiplex PCR reads again in MiXCR, with one record for every CDR3 protein. Of around 1.1 million distinct CDR3 sequences in the sample, about 40% were seen once. This receptor was identified in an adult man with Graves' hyperthyroidism. The chain has TRBV6-6 and TRBJ2-7; possibly TRBD1 or TRBD2 for D (5 bases each). The source material was peripheral blood or thyroid tissue (not recorded which). The CDR3 DNA is TGTGCCAGCGAAAGGGACCGCACCTACGAGCAGTACTTC. It translates to CASERDRTYEQYF.